A single sample gave rise to the 16 T cell receptor beta chains below, sequenced in a study of T cell changes during pregnancy in multiple sclerosis. Sequenced by immunoSEQ multiplex PCR; TCRdb stores in-frame clones only, minus some. Found here are about 47,000 clones, roughly 93% of them singletons; the top ten hold about 2%. The sample in question was peripheral blood, obtained in the second trimester of pregnancy. Every receptor here comes from a female donor with multiple sclerosis, enrolled in a pregnancy study.

This chain uses TRBV7-2 with TRBJ2-3, with D uncertain. Germline V gene data show CDR1 as SGHTA and CDR2 as FQGNSA. The CDR3 is 14 amino acids. Trimming cost V 5 bases and J 7 bases, with 16 bases left between them. This CDR3 reads CASSPTTFVNTQYF. In DNA form, the CDR3 reads TGTGCCAGCAGCCCAACTACGTTCGTGAATACGCAGTATTTT.

The chain has TRBV5-1 and TRBJ2-7, with 9 bases that match TRBD1. Germline V gene lookup returns CDR1 SGHRS and CDR2 YFSETQ. The V segment lost 3 bases and the J segment 8 bases; nucleotides outside the gene matches: 9. The CDR3 totals 14 residues. This CDR3 reads CASSSGTGKVKQYF. CDR3 DNA: TGCGCCAGCAGCTCCGGGACAGGGAAGGTAAAGCAGTACTTC.

The V call is TRBV27, the J call TRBJ2-4; D is unresolved. The V gene lost 3 bases and the J gene lost 6 bases, with 9 bases spanning the gap. The germline V gene has CDR1 MNHEY and CDR2 SMNVEV (reference sequence). The CDR3 is made up of 13 amino acids. The CDR3 here is CASSFERANIQYF. The CDR3, as DNA: TGTGCCAGCAGTTTTGAGCGAGCAAACATTCAGTACTTC.

The chain uses TRBV7-8 and TRBJ1-2; D may be TRBD1 (5 bases). Germline CDR1 SGHVS, CDR2 FQNEAQ. The CDR3 has 16 amino acids. V was cut by 4 bases and J by 1 base, with 16 bases left in between. The CDR3 protein is CASSSNGQLLNYGYTF. The CDR3 DNA reads TGTGCCAGCAGCTCCAACGGACAACTTCTTAACTATGGCTACACCTTC.

The CDR3 region is CASSLGASGRVTYNEQFF. The CDR3 coding sequence is TGCGCCAGCAGCTTGGGGGCTAGCGGGAGGGTGACCTACAATGAGCAGTTCTTC. This sequence joins TRBV5-1 and TRBJ2-1; 12 nucleotides align to TRBD2. This CDR3 region has 18 residues. Per germline, CDR1 SGHRS and CDR2 YFSETQ. With V trimmed by 0 bases and J by 2 bases, 6 bases remained unmatched.

As for this clone: A read error may account for a junction end that differs from germline. The rearrangement joins TRBV7-7 to TRBJ2-2; D not certain. Germline V gives CDR1 SSHAT, CDR2 FNYEAQ (reference sequence). This CDR3 is built from 13 residues. DNA for the CDR3: TGTGCTAGCAGCCCCCAGTCGACCGGGGAGCTGTTTTTT. Encoded protein: CASSPQSTGELFF. Together with reference TRBV7-7 and TRBJ2-2, the CDR3 gives the full variable domain: GAGVSQSPRYKVTKRGQDVTLRCDPISSHATLYWYQQALGQGPEFLTYFNYEAQPDKSGLPSDRFSAERPEGSISTLTIQRTEQRDSAMYRCASSPQSTGELFFGEGSRLTVL.

This chain uses TRBV6-5 with TRBJ2-5; TRBD1 agrees at 9 bases. CDR1 MNHEY and CDR2 SVGAGI come from the germline V gene. The J segment lost 5 bases and the V segment lost 6 bases, leaving 7 bases of the junction unmatched. CDR3 size: 14 residues. The CDR3 DNA reads as TGTGCCAGCAGCAAACAGGGGGCCGGGGAGACCCAGTACTTC. It yields the protein CASSKQGAGETQYF.

This clone qualifies as medium-sized. This chain links TRBV4-1 with TRBJ2-7; 7 bases are a match to TRBD2. This CDR3 region has 17 residues. Germline V gene lookup returns CDR1 MGHRA and CDR2 YSYEKL. With V trimmed by 3 bases and J by 5 bases, 16 bases remained unmatched. Here the CDR3 reads CASSQTLPHRLAHEQYF. Here the CDR3 DNA reads TGCGCCAGCAGCCAGACCCTCCCCCACCGACTAGCCCACGAGCAGTACTTC.

The rearrangement uses TRBV15 and TRBJ1-1; a weak D match, TRBD1 (5 bases). The CDR3 totals 15 residues. V was pared by 0 bases and J by 5 bases, with 13 bases between. The germline CDR1 and CDR2 sequences are LNHNV and YYDKDF (reference sequence). The DNA of the CDR3 is TGTGCCACCAGCAGAGATTGGGGGGGGACTACTGAAGCTTTCTTT. Its translation is CATSRDWGGTTEAFF.

The rearrangement uses TRBV30 and TRBJ1-3, with TRBD1 as a possible D gene (5 bases). Trimming shortened V by 1 base and J by 2 bases, and 6 bases separated the two germline ends. The CDR3 has 13 amino acids. Germline V gene sequence: CDR1 GTSNPN, CDR2 SVGIG (reference sequence). The CDR3 coding sequence is TGTGCCTGGAGTGGACAGACTGGAAACACCATATATTTT. It yields the protein CAWSGQTGNTIYF.

The rearrangement uses TRBV27 and TRBJ2-2; D not resolved. Germline V lookup: CDR1 MNHEY, CDR2 SMNVEV (reference sequence). Deletions cut 2 bases from V and 4 bases from J, with 5 bases between. The length of the CDR3 is 13 residues. CDR3 in amino acids: CASSLVFTGELFF. CDR3 sequence (DNA): TGTGCCAGCAGTTTAGTCTTCACCGGGGAGCTGTTTTTT.

The CDR3 coding sequence is TGTGCCATCAGTGAAGCCGGGACTAGCGGAATCACAGATACGCAGTATTTT. This gives the protein CAISEAGTSGITDTQYF. This chain connects TRBV10-3 to TRBJ2-3; 11 nucleotides match TRBD2. Looked up from germline, CDR1 is ENHRY and CDR2 is SYGVKD. The ends lost 3 bases at V and 2 bases at J; junction bases unmatched: 7. The CDR3 consists of 17 residues.

The V and J genes are TRBV27 and TRBJ1-4; D perhaps matches TRBD1 (5 bases). This CDR3 has 14 residues. Germline V gene lookup returns CDR1 MNHEY and CDR2 SMNVEV (reference sequence). Trimming removed 2 bases at V and 7 bases at J, with 11 bases between. The CDR3 protein is CASSLKRGGEKLFF. The DNA for the CDR3 is TGTGCCAGCAGTTTAAAAAGGGGAGGTGAAAAACTGTTTTTT.

The chain has TRBV27 and TRBJ1-5; 9 bases are a match to TRBD1. Germline V CDR1 and CDR2: MNHEY, SMNVEV (reference sequence). V dropped 4 bases and J dropped 3; count of bases not matched to a gene: 4. CDR3 length: 15 residues. CDR3 DNA sequence: TGTGCCAGCAGTTCTGGACAGGGGCCCAATCAGCCCCAGCATTTT. Amino acid sequence: CASSSGQGPNQPQHF.

The chain links TRBV19 to TRBJ2-5, with TRBD2 matching 7 bases. The CDR3 length is 13 residues. Per the germline V gene, CDR1 is LNHDA and CDR2 is SQIVND (reference sequence). V was pared by 8 bases and J by 2 bases, with 5 bases of the junction left unmatched. CDR3 DNA sequence: TGTGCCAGTGGGGGGGGGTGGCAAGAGACCCAGTACTTC. Translated, it gives CASGGGWQETQYF.

Here the CDR3 DNA reads TGTGCCAGTAGTTCCCCGGACGGGGACACTGAAGCTTTCTTT. It specifies CASSSPDGDTEAFF. The chain uses TRBV19 and TRBJ1-1; D call uncertain. Germline V gives CDR1 LNHDA, CDR2 SQIVND (reference sequence). The CDR3 is 14 residues long. V was clipped by 5 bases and J by 3 bases, with 13 bases between them.